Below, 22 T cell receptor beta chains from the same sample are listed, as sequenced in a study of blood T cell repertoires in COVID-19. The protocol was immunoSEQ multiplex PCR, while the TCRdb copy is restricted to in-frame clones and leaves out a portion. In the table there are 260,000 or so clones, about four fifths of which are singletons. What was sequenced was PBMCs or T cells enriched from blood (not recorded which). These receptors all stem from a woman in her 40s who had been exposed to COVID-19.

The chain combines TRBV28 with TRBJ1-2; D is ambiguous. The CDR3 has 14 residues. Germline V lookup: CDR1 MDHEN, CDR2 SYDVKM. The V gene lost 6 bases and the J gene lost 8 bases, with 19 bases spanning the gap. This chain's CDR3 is CASSSSPVKMGYTF. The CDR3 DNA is TGTGCCAGCAGCTCGTCCCCGGTGAAGATGGGCTACACCTTC.

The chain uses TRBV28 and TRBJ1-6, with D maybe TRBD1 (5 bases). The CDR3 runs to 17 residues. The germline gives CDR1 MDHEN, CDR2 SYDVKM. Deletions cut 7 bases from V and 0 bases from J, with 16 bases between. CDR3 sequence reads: CASNDMTASSYNSPLHF. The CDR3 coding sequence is TGTGCCAGCAACGACATGACAGCTAGCTCCTATAATTCACCCCTCCACTTT. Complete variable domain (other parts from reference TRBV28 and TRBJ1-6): DVKVTQSSRYLVKRTGEKVFLECVQDMDHENMFWYRQDPGLGLRLIYFSYDVKMKEKGDIPEGYSVSREKKERFSLILESASTNQTSMYLCASNDMTASSYNSPLHFGNGTRLTVT.

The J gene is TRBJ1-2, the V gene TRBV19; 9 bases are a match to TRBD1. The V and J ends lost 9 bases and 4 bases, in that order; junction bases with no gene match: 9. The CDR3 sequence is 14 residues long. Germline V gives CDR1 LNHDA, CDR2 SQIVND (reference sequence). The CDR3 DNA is TGTGCCAGCAGCTTAAGACAGGGGGGCTATGGCTACACCTTC. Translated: CASSLRQGGYGYTF.

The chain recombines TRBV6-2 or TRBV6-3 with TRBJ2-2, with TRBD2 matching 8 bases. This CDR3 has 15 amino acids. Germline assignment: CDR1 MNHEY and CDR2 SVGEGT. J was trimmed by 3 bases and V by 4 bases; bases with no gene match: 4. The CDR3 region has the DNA TGTGCCAGCAGTTTACGGCGGGGGGACACCGGGGAGCTGTTTTTT. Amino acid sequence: CASSLRRGDTGELFF.

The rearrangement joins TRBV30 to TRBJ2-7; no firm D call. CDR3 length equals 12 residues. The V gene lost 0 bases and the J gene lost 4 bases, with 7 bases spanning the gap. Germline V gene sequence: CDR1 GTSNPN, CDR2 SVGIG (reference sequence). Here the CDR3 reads CAWSVVAYEQYF. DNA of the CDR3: TGTGCCTGGAGTGTAGTGGCATACGAGCAGTACTTC.

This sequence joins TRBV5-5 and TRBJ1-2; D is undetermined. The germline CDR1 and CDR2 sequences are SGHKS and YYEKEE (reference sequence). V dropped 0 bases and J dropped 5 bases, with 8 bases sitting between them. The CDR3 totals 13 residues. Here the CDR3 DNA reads TGTGCCAGCAGCTTGGAGTCGGGATATGGCTACACCTTC. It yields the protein CASSLESGYGYTF.

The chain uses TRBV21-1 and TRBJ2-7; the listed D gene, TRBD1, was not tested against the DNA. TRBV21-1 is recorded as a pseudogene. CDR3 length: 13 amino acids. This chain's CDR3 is CASSKARGYEQYF. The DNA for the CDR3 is TGTGCCAGCAGCAAGGCGAGGGGGTACGAGCAGTACTTC.

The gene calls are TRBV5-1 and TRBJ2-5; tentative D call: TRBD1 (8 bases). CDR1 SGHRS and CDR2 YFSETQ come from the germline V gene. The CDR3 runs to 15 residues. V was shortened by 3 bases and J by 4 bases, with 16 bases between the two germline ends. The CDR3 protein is CASSWGGQGAETQYF. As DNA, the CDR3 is TGCGCCAGCAGCTGGGGAGGGCAGGGGGCAGAGACCCAGTACTTC.

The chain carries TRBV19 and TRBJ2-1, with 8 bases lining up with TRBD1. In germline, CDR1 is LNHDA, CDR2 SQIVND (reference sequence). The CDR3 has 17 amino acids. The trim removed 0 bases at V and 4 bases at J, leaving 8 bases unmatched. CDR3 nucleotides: TGTGCCAGTAGTATAGATCAGGGGGCGAAGGGGTACAATGAGCAGTTCTTC. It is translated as CASSIDQGAKGYNEQFF.

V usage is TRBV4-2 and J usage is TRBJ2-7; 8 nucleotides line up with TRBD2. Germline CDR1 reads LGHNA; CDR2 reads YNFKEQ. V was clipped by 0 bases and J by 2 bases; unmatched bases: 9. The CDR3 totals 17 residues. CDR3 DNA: TGTGCCAGCAGCCAAGAATTGACGGGGGGGCTAACCTACGAGCAGTACTTC. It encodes CASSQELTGGLTYEQYF.

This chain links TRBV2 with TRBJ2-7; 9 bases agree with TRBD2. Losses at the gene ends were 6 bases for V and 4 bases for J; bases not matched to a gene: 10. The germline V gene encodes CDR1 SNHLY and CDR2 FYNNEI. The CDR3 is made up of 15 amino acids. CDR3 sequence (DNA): TGTGCCAGCAGCCCCCGAGCGGGGGGCATATACGAGCAGTACTTC. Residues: CASSPRAGGIYEQYF.

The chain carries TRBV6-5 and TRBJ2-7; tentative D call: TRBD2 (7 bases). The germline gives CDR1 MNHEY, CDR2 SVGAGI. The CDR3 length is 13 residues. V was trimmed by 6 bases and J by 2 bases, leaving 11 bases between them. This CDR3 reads CASRGGGTYEQYF. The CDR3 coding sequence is TGTGCCAGCAGAGGGGGGGGAACCTACGAGCAGTACTTC.

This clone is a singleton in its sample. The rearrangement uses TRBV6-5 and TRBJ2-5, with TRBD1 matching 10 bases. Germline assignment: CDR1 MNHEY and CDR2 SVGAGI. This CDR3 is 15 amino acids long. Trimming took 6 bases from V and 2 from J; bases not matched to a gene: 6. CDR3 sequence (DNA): TGTGCCAGCAGCGCGACAGGGGGCGTACAAGAGACCCAGTACTTC. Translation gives CASSATGGVQETQYF.

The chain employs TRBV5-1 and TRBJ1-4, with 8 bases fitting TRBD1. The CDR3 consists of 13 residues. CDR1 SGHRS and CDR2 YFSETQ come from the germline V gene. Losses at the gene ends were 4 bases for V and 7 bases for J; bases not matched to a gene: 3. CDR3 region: CASSQDRGEKLFF. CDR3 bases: TGCGCCAGCAGCCAAGACAGGGGTGAAAAACTGTTTTTT.

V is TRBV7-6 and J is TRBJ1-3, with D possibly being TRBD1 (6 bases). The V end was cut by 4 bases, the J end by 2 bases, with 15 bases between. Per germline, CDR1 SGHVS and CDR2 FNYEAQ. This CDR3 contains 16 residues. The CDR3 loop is CASSSTAGGPGNTIYF. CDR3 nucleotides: TGTGCCAGCAGCTCGACCGCTGGGGGCCCTGGAAACACCATATATTTT.

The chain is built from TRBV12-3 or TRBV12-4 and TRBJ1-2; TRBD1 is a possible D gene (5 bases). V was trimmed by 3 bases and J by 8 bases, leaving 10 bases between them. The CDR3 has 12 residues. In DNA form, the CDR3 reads TGTGCCAGCAGTTTGGACATCTCCGGCTACACCTTC. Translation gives CASSLDISGYTF.

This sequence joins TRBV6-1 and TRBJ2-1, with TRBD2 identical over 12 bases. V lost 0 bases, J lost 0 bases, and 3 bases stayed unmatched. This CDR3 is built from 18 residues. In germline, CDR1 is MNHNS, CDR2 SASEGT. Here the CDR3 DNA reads TGTGCCAGCAGTGAAGCGCCGACTAGCGGGAGCTCCTACAATGAGCAGTTCTTC. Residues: CASSEAPTSGSSYNEQFF.

CDR3 nucleotides: TGTGCCAGCAGCTTATCCGGGGGTGGTACTGAAGCTTTCTTT. Protein: CASSLSGGGTEAFF. The chain recombines TRBV11-2 with TRBJ1-1; D might be TRBD1 (5 bases). This CDR3 is 14 amino acids long. Trimming took 2 bases from V and 5 from J, leaving 12 bases between them. Germline V CDR1 and CDR2: SGHAT, FQNNGV.

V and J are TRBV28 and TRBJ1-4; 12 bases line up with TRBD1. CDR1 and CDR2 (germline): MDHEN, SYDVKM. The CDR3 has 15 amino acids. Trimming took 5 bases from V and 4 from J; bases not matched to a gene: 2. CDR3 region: CASSGTGGVNEKLFF. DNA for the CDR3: TGTGCCAGCAGTGGGACAGGGGGCGTTAATGAAAAACTGTTTTTT. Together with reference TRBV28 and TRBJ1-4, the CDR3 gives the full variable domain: DVKVTQSSRYLVKRTGEKVFLECVQDMDHENMFWYRQDPGLGLRLIYFSYDVKMKEKGDIPEGYSVSREKKERFSLILESASTNQTSMYLCASSGTGGVNEKLFFGSGTQLSVL.

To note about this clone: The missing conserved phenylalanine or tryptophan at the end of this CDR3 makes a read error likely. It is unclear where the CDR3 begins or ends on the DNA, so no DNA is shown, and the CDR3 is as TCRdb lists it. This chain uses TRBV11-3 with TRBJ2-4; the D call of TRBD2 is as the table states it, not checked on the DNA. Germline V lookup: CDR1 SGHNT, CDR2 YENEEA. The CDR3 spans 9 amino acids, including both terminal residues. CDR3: CASRGGPGL.

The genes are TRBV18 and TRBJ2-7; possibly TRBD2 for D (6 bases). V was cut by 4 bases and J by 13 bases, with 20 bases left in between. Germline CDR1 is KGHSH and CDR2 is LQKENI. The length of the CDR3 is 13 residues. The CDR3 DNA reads TGTGCCAGCTCACGGGACTGGGGATCGGGGGAATACTTC. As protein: CASSRDWGSGEYF. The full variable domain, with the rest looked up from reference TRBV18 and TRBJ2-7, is NAGVMQNPRHLVRRRGQEARLRCSPMKGHSHVYWYRQLPEEGLKFMVYLQKENIIDESGMPKERFSAEFPKEGPSILRIQQVVRGDSAAYFCASSRDWGSGEYFGPGTRLTVT.

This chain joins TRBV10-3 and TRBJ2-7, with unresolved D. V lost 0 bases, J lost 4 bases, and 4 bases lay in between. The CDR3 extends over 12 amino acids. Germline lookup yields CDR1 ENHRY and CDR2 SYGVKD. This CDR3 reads CAISESRYEQYF. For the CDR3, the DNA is TGTGCCATCAGTGAGTCCCGTTACGAGCAGTACTTC.